These T cell receptor beta chains were read from a single sample in a study of identical twins. In TCRdb, the 5' RACE reads were re-called with MiXCR into one record per CDR3 protein. The data contain 500,000 to 550,000 distinct CDR3 sequences, around 22% of them singletons. The same specimen was also included in a second study, on yellow fever vaccine responses in identical twins.

Sequencing was performed on CD4+ T cells sorted from blood. These receptors were obtained from a woman younger than 35 in good health. The CDR3 runs from the conserved cysteine through the conserved F or W. Fields, in order: J gene, V gene, D gene, clone size, CDR3 protein, CDR3 DNA. A D gene is named only where the DNA matches it firmly. Not every row has a clone size; where given, it reads once, few, many or a size class.

J gene: TRBJ1-4
V gene: TRBV2
D gene: TRBD1
clone size: NA
CDR3 protein: CASSRAKDRDEKLFF
CDR3 DNA: TGTGCCAGCAGTCGGGCCAAGGACAGGGATGAAAAACTGTTTTTT

J gene: TRBJ2-2
V gene: TRBV5-1
D gene: NA
clone size: many
CDR3 protein: CASSLEGGPTGELFF
CDR3 DNA: TGCGCCAGCAGCTTGGAAGGAGGGCCAACCGGGGAGCTGTTTTTT

J gene: TRBJ2-7
V gene: TRBV7-6
D gene: TRBD2
clone size: NA
CDR3 protein: CASAASGSYEQYF
CDR3 DNA: TGTGCCAGCGCCGCTAGCGGGAGCTACGAGCAGTACTTC

J gene: TRBJ1-1
V gene: TRBV12-3/TRBV12-4
D gene: NA
clone size: few
CDR3 protein: CASNPGLNTEAFF
CDR3 DNA: TGTGCCAGCAACCCCGGCCTGAACACTGAAGCTTTCTTT

J gene: TRBJ2-3
V gene: TRBV7-9
D gene: TRBD1
clone size: NA
CDR3 protein: CASSGDRHTDTQYF
CDR3 DNA: TGTGCCAGCAGCGGGGACAGGCACACAGATACGCAGTATTTT

J gene: TRBJ2-7
V gene: TRBV29-1
D gene: NA
clone size: few
CDR3 protein: CSVVVSNSYEQYF
CDR3 DNA: TGCAGCGTTGTCGTTTCCAACTCCTACGAGCAGTACTTC

J gene: TRBJ1-1
V gene: TRBV5-6
D gene: NA
clone size: NA
CDR3 protein: CASSPTPDSANRQAFF
CDR3 DNA: TGTGCCAGCAGCCCTACTCCTGACAGCGCGAACCGGCAAGCTTTCTTT

J gene: TRBJ2-3
V gene: TRBV7-6
D gene: NA
clone size: few
CDR3 protein: CASSLHGQTTDTQYF
CDR3 DNA: TGTGCCAGCAGCTTACACGGTCAAACCACAGATACGCAGTATTTT

J gene: TRBJ2-3
V gene: TRBV18
D gene: NA
clone size: few
CDR3 protein: CASSPPGQGRTDTQYF
CDR3 DNA: TGTGCCAGCTCACCACCAGGCCAAGGTCGCACAGATACGCAGTATTTT

J gene: TRBJ2-3
V gene: TRBV5-1
D gene: TRBD2
clone size: NA
CDR3 protein: CASSSRTRDADTQYF
CDR3 DNA: TGCGCCAGCAGCAGCCGGACTAGGGACGCAGATACGCAGTATTTT

J gene: TRBJ2-6
V gene: TRBV10-3
D gene: NA
clone size: NA
CDR3 protein: CAISELIGGTSGANVLTF
CDR3 DNA: TGTGCCATCAGTGAGTTGATAGGGGGTACCTCTGGGGCCAACGTCCTGACTTTC

J gene: TRBJ2-1
V gene: TRBV20-1
D gene: TRBD2
clone size: few
CDR3 protein: CSARNPGLASWEQFF
CDR3 DNA: TGCAGTGCTAGAAATCCGGGACTAGCGTCTTGGGAGCAGTTCTTC

J gene: TRBJ1-6
V gene: TRBV2
D gene: NA
clone size: NA
CDR3 protein: CASSEASQANSPLHF
CDR3 DNA: TGTGCCAGCAGTGAAGCTTCACAGGCCAATTCACCCCTCCACTTT

J gene: TRBJ1-1
V gene: TRBV5-6
D gene: TRBD1
clone size: once
CDR3 protein: CASSHRTGVNTEAFF
CDR3 DNA: TGTGCCAGCAGTCACAGGACAGGGGTGAACACTGAAGCTTTCTTT

J gene: TRBJ2-1
V gene: TRBV20-1
D gene: TRBD2
clone size: NA
CDR3 protein: CSARTPTSGSYNEQFF
CDR3 DNA: TGCAGTGCTAGGACGCCAACTAGCGGCTCCTACAATGAGCAGTTCTTC

J gene: TRBJ2-1
V gene: TRBV12-3/TRBV12-4
D gene: TRBD2
clone size: many
CDR3 protein: CASSPGGDEQFF
CDR3 DNA: TGTGCCAGCAGCCCCGGGGGGGATGAGCAGTTCTTC

J gene: TRBJ2-1
V gene: TRBV20-1
D gene: NA
clone size: NA
CDR3 protein: CSARGPVREEQFF
CDR3 DNA: TGCAGTGCTAGAGGCCCAGTAAGGGAGGAGCAGTTCTTC

J gene: TRBJ1-2
V gene: TRBV6-4
D gene: NA
clone size: NA
CDR3 protein: CASSDSSLPGDNYGYTF
CDR3 DNA: TGTGCCAGCAGTGACTCGAGCCTCCCTGGGGACAACTATGGCTACACCTTC

J gene: TRBJ2-1
V gene: TRBV3-1
D gene: TRBD2
clone size: NA
CDR3 protein: CASSPLERDYNEQFF
CDR3 DNA: TGTGCCAGCAGCCCCTTGGAGCGGGATTACAATGAGCAGTTCTTC

J gene: TRBJ2-6
V gene: TRBV12-3/TRBV12-4
D gene: TRBD1
clone size: few
CDR3 protein: CASSQGQGRNGANVLTF
CDR3 DNA: TGTGCCAGCAGTCAAGGACAGGGGCGTAATGGGGCCAACGTCCTGACTTTC

J gene: TRBJ2-1
V gene: TRBV7-9
D gene: NA
clone size: NA
CDR3 protein: CASSLPKSSYNEQFF
CDR3 DNA: TGTGCCAGCAGCTTACCGAAAAGCTCCTACAATGAGCAGTTCTTC

J gene: TRBJ2-5
V gene: TRBV7-2
D gene: TRBD2
clone size: few
CDR3 protein: CASSLGLAGGEKTQYF
CDR3 DNA: TGTGCCAGCAGCTTAGGGCTAGCGGGAGGAGAAAAGACCCAGTACTTC

J gene: TRBJ1-1
V gene: TRBV12-3/TRBV12-4
D gene: NA
clone size: few
CDR3 protein: CASSSGAGKDTEAFF
CDR3 DNA: TGTGCCAGCAGTTCGGGGGCGGGGAAGGACACTGAAGCTTTCTTT

J gene: TRBJ2-1
V gene: TRBV20-1
D gene: TRBD2
clone size: few
CDR3 protein: CSARAHLYIAGLYNEQFF
CDR3 DNA: TGCAGTGCTAGAGCCCACCTTTATATAGCGGGACTTTACAATGAGCAGTTCTTC

J gene: TRBJ1-4
V gene: TRBV28
D gene: TRBD1
clone size: few
CDR3 protein: CASRGGRQGANNEKLFF
CDR3 DNA: TGTGCCAGCAGAGGGGGCCGCCAGGGGGCTAATAATGAAAAACTGTTTTTT